This T cell receptor (beta chain) was recovered during a study of T cells in Graves' hyperthyroidism and ophthalmopathy. Amplified TCR beta CDR3 regions derived from RNA transcripts. Using the HTBI primer set, a first-round RT-PCR was run on the TCR CDR3. Each CDR3 protein is one row after TCRdb ran MiXCR on the multiplex PCR reads. The table shows some 800,000 distinct CDR3 sequences, with over 35% occurring only once. This CDR3 region has 13 residues. V dropped 8 bases and J dropped 3 bases, with 10 bases sitting between them. The germline V gene encodes CDR1 WNHNN and CDR2 SYGVQD (reference sequence). This clonotype was seen ten or more times. Antigen unknown. Graves' hyperthyroidism is called stable when ophthalmopathy does not progress within 18 months. General study findings and limits: Blood samples included most of the expanded thyroid clonotypes exceeding 0.001. The model identified upcoming ophthalmopathy a median approximately six months ahead of onset. Stable hyperthyroidism was told apart from ophthalmopathy by a model built on 13 V-J features.

This sequence originates from a man aged 18 to 29 with Graves' hyperthyroidism. This rearrangement joins TRBV10-1 to TRBJ1-4; D ambiguous. What was sequenced was blood. CDR3 protein: CASSPAANEKLFF. CDR3 bases: TGCGCCAGCTCCCCCGCTGCTAATGAAAAACTGTTTTTT.